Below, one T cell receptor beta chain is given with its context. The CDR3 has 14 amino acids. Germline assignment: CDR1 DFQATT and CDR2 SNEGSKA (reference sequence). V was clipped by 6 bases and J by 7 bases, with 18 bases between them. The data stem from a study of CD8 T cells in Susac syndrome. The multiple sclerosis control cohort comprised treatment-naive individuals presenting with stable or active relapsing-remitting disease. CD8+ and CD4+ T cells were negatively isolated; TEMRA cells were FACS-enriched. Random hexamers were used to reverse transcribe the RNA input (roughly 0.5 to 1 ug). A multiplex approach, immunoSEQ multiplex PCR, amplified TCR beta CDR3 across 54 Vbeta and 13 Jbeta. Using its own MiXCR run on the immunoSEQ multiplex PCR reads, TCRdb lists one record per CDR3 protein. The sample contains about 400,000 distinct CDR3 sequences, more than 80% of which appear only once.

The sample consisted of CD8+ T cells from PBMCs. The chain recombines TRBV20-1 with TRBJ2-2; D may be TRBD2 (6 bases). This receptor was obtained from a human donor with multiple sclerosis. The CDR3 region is CSAKLGREIGELFF. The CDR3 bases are TGCAGTGCCAAACTGGGTCGGGAGATCGGGGAGCTGTTTTTT.